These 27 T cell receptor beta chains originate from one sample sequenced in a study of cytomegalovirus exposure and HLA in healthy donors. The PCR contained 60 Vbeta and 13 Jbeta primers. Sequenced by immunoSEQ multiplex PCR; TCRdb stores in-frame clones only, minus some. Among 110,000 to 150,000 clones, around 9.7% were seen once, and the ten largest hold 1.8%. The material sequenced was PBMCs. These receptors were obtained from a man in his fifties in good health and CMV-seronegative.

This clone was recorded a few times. CDR3 protein: CASSPRGGGAGNEQFF. DNA of the CDR3: TGTGCCAGCAGCCCCAGAGGCGGGGGGGCTGGCAATGAGCAGTTCTTC. The rearrangement links TRBV9 to TRBJ2-1; TRBD2 agrees at 9 bases. Germline V CDR1 and CDR2: SGDLS, YYNGEE. The CDR3 totals 16 residues. V was pared by 4 bases and J by 6 bases, with 11 bases of the junction left unmatched. The whole variable domain, filled in from reference TRBV9 and TRBJ2-1, reads DSGVTQTPKHLITATGQRVTLRCSPRSGDLSVYWYQQSLDQGLQFLIQYYNGEERAKGNILERFSAQQFPDLHSELNLSSLELGDSALYFCASSPRGGGAGNEQFFGPGTRLTVL.

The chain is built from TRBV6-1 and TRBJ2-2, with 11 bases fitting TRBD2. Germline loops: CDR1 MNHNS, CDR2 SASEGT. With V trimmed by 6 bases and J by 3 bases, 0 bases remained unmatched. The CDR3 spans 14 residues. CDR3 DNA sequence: TGTGCCAGCAGGGGACTAGCGGACACCGGGGAGCTGTTTTTT. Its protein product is CASRGLADTGELFF.

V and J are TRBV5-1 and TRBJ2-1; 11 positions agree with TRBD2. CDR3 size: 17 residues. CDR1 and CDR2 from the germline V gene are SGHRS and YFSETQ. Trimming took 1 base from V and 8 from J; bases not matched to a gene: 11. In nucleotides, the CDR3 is TGCGCCAGCAGCTTGTCCCTTGTTGGACTAGCGGGCCATGAGCAGTTCTTC. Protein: CASSLSLVGLAGHEQFF.

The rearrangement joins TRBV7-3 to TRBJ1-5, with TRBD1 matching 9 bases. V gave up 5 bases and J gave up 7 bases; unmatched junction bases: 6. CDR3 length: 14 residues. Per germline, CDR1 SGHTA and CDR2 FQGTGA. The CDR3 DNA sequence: TGTGCCAGCAGCCCCACAGGGGGCGACCAGCCCCAGCATTTT. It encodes CASSPTGGDQPQHF.

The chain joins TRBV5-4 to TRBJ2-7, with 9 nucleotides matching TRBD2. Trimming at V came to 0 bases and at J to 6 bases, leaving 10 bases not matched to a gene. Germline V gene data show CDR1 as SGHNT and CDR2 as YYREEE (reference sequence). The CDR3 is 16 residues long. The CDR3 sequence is CASSLGLAGRKIEQYF. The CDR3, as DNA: TGTGCCAGCAGCTTGGGGCTAGCGGGGCGGAAAATCGAGCAGTACTTC.

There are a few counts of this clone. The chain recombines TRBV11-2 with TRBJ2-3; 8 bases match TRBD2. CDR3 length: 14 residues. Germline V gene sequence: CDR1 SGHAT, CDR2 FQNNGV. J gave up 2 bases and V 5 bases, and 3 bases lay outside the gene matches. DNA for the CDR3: TGTGCCAGCAGCCGGGGGGGCCCCACAGATACGCAGTATTTT. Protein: CASSRGGPTDTQYF.

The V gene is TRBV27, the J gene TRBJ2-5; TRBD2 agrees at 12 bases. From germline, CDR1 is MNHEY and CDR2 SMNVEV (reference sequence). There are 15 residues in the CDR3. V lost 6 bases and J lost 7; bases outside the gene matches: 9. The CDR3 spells CASSAPGTSGWTQYF. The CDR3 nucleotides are TGTGCCAGCAGCGCTCCCGGGACTAGCGGGTGGACCCAGTACTTC.

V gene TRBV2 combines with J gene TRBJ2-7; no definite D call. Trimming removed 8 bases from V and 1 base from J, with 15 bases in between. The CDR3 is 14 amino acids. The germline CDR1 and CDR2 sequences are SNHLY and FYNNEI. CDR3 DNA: TGTGCCAGCCTTTATGAACAACGATCCTACGAGCAGTACTTC. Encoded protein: CASLYEQRSYEQYF.

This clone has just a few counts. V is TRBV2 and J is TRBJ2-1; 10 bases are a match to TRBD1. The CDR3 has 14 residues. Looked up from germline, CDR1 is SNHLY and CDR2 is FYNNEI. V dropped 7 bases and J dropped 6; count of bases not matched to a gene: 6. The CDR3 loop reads CASNRDRGINEQFF. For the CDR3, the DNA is TGTGCCAGCAACCGGGACAGGGGTATCAATGAGCAGTTCTTC.

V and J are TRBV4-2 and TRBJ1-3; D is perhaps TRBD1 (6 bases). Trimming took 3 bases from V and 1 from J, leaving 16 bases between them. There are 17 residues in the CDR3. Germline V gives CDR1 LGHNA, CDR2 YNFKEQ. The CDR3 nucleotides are TGTGCCAGCAGCCATCCCGGGGGGGGCGAATCTGGAAACACCATATATTTT. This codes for CASSHPGGGESGNTIYF.

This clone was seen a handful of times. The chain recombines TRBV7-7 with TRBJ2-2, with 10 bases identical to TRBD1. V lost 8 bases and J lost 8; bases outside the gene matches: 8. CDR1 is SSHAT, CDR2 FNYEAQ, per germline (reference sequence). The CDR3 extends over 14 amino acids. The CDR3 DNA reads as TGTGCCAGCGGCGGACAGGGGGTCAAGGGGGAGCTGTTTTTT. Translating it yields CASGGQGVKGELFF.

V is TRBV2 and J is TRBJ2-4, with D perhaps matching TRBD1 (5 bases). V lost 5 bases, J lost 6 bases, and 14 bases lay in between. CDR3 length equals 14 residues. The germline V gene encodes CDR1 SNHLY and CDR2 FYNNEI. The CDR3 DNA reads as TGTGCCAGCAGTTCTCGCAGGGATCGAAACATTCAGTACTTC. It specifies CASSSRRDRNIQYF.

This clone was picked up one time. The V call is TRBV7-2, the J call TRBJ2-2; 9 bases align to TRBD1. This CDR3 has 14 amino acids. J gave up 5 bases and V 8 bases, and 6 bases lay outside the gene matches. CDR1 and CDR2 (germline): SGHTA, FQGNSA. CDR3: CASPGQGWTGELFF. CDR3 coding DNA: TGTGCCAGCCCGGGACAGGGCTGGACCGGGGAGCTGTTTTTT. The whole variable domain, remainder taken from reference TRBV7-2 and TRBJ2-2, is GAGVSQSPSNKVTEKGKDVELRCDPISGHTALYWYRQSLGQGLEFLIYFQGNSAPDKSGLPSDRFSAERTGGSVSTLTIQRTQQEDSAVYLCASPGQGWTGELFFGEGSRLTVL.

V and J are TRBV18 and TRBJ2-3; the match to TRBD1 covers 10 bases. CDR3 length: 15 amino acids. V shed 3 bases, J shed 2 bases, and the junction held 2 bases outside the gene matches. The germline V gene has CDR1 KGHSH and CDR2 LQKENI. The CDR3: CASSPRQGATDTQYF. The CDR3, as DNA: TGTGCCAGCTCACCCCGACAGGGGGCCACAGATACGCAGTATTTT.

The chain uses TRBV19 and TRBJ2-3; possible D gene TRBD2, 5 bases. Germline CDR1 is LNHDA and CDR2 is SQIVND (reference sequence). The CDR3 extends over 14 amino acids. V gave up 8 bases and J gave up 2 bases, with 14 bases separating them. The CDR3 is CASCRSGTTDTQYF. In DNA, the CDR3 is TGTGCCAGTTGTAGGAGCGGAACCACAGATACGCAGTATTTT.

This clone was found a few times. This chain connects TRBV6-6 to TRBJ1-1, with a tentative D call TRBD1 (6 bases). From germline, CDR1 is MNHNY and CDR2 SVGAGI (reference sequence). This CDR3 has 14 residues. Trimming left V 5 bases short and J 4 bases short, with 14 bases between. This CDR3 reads CASSITGFGTEAFF. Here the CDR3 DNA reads TGTGCCAGCAGTATAACAGGGTTCGGCACTGAAGCTTTCTTT.

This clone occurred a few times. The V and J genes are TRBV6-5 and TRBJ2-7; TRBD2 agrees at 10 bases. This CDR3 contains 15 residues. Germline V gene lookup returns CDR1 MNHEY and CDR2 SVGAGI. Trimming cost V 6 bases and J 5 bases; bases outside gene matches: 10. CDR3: CASSHPSGSIHEQYF. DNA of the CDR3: TGTGCCAGCAGCCACCCTAGCGGGAGTATCCACGAGCAGTACTTC.

CDR3 DNA sequence: TGTGCCTGGAATCGACAGACCAACACTGAAGCTTTCTTT. Its translation is CAWNRQTNTEAFF. The chain employs TRBV30 and TRBJ1-1, with D perhaps TRBD1 (5 bases). V gave up 4 bases and J gave up 2 bases, with 11 bases separating them. The CDR3 is 13 residues long. Germline CDR1 is GTSNPN and CDR2 is SVGIG (reference sequence). The full variable domain, completed using reference TRBV30 and TRBJ1-1, is SQTIHQWPATLVQPVGSPLSLECTVEGTSNPNLYWYRQAAGRGLQLLFYSVGIGQISSEVPQNLSASRPQDRQFILSSKKLLLSDSGFYLCAWNRQTNTEAFFGQGTRLTVV.

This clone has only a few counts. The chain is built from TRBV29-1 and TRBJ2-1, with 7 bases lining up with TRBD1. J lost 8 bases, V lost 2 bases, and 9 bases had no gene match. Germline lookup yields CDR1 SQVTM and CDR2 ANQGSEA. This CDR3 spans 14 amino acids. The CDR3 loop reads CSVELFRQGDEQFF. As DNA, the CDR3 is TGCAGCGTTGAATTATTTAGGCAGGGGGATGAGCAGTTCTTC.

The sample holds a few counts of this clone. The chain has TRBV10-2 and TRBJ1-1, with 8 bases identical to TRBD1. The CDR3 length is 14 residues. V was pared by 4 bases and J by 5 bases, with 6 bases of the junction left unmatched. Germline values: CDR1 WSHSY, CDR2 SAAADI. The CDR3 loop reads CASSVWTGRTEAFF. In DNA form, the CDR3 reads TGCGCCAGCAGTGTGTGGACAGGGCGTACTGAAGCTTTCTTT.

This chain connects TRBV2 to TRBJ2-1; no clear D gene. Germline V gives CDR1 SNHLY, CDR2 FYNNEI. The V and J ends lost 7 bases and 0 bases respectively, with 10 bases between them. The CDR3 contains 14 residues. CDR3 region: CASTKSASYNEQFF. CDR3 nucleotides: TGTGCCAGCACTAAGAGTGCCTCCTACAATGAGCAGTTCTTC. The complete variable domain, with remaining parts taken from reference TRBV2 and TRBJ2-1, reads EPEVTQTPSHQVTQMGQEVILRCVPISNHLYFYWYRQILGQKVEFLVSFYNNEISEKSEIFDDQFSVERPDGSNFTLKIRSTKLEDSAMYFCASTKSASYNEQFFGPGTRLTVL.

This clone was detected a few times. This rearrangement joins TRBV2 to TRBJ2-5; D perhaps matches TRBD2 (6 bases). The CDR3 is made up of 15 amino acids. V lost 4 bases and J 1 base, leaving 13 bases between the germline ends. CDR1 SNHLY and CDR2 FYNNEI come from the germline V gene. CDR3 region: CASSGVAEIQETQYF. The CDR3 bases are TGTGCCAGCAGTGGAGTAGCGGAGATCCAAGAGACCCAGTACTTC. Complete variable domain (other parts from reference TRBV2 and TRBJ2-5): EPEVTQTPSHQVTQMGQEVILRCVPISNHLYFYWYRQILGQKVEFLVSFYNNEISEKSEIFDDQFSVERPDGSNFTLKIRSTKLEDSAMYFCASSGVAEIQETQYFGPGTRLLVL.

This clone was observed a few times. The CDR3 sequence is CASSYGSSRQETQYF. The CDR3 nucleotides are TGTGCCAGCAGTTACGGGAGTAGTCGGCAGGAGACCCAGTACTTC. The chain recombines TRBV6-5 with TRBJ2-5; tentatively, D is TRBD2 (5 bases). This CDR3 contains 15 residues. The V gene lost 2 bases and the J gene lost 5 bases, with 15 bases spanning the gap. Germline CDR1 and CDR2: MNHEY and SVGAGI.

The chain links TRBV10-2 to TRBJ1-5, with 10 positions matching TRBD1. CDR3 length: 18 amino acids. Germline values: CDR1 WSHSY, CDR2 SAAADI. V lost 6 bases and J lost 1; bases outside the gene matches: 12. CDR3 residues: CASSLPGQGFGSNQPQHF. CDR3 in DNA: TGCGCCAGCAGCCTGCCGGGACAGGGGTTTGGGAGCAATCAGCCCCAGCATTTT.

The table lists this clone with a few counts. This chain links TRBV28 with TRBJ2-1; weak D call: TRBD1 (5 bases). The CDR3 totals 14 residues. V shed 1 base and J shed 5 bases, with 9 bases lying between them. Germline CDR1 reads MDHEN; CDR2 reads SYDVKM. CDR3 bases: TGTGCCAGCAGTTTATACAGGCCCGACAATGAGCAGTTCTTC. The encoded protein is CASSLYRPDNEQFF.

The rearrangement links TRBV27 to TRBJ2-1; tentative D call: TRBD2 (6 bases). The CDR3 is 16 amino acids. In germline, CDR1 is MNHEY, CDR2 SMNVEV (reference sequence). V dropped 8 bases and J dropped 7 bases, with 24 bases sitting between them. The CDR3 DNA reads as TGTGCCAGCTGGTCCCTAGCGAGGGGCACGGGTAATGAGCAGTTCTTC. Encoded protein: CASWSLARGTGNEQFF.

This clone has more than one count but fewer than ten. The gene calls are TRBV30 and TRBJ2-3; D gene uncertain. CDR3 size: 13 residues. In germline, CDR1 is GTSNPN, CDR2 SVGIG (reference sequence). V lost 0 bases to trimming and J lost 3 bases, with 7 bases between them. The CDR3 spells CAWSVSLTDTQYF. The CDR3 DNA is TGTGCCTGGAGTGTTTCCCTGACAGATACGCAGTATTTT.